This T cell receptor (beta chain) is from a study of blood T cell repertoires in COVID-19 (dated by TCRdb to the early 2020s). As for the study more broadly: Samples from collaborators originated in the United States, Italy and Spain and spanned both the acute and convalescent phases of COVID-19. The material from the prospective study consisted of cDNA or gDNA derived from T cells, B-cell-depleted T cells, or PBMCs. Subjects who had been exposed to COVID-19, were actively infected with it, or had recovered from it provided the deeply sampled blood TCRbeta repertoires that made up the dataset. The repertoires were released in a freely available public database intended as a resource for research on the immune response to SARS-CoV-2. The samples were drawn from two sources: the first 160 participants of the ongoing ImmuneRACE study, and 950 to 1,500 subjects contributed by 6 global collaborators. A de-identified subject ID, COVID-19 status, age in years and sex were almost always included in the sample metadata. HLA class I and class II types, where available, came from metadata supplied by the sample provider rather than from assay-based typing. The research as a whole found: The amount of clinical and demographic metadata varied by source and participant and was provided uncurated.

The immunoSEQ Assay, a bias-controlled multiplex PCR, was used to amplify TCRbeta CDR3 regions from genomic DNA. In the paper's pipeline: Within the assay, amplification of reference gene primers was used to estimate how many nucleated cells each sample contained. Sequence reads were collapsed and filtered to measure the absolute abundance of every unique TCRbeta CDR3 rearrangement. Productive Simpson clonality was computed per sample as the square root of Simpson's diversity index over productive rearrangements. In its TCRdb copy, this immuneACCESS table keeps in-frame sequences only and misses some clones. Where compared with another copy, unresolved V genes explain less than half of these, and the others have no known cause. For V, J and clone size, that table is used; D and trimming come from the DNA. This sample has 65,000 to 70,000 clones in its table, and 65% to 90% of those were observed once. The biggest ten clones account for 1.4% to 1.5% of the sample.

Whole blood was collected in K2EDTA tubes by collaborating institutions according to the institutions' own protocols. For TCRbeta analysis, collaborators shipped samples in one of three forms: frozen whole blood, isolated PBMCs, or DNA extracted from either of those sample types. With regard to this clone: Its antigen remains unidentified. Base quality data are lacking; no much larger clone is found one base away.

Including cysteine and phenylalanine, the CDR3 has 17 amino acids. Of the read, only the CDR3 DNA is kept; its 51 bases are in frame from base 1. The germline V gene specifies SGHRS as CDR1 and YFSETQ as CDR2. V loses 4 bases at its end and J loses 1 base; junction bases beyond the gene matches: 8. The clonotype was recovered from an older woman with acute or convalescent COVID-19. Sample: peripheral blood. This chain is built from TRBV5-1 and TRBJ2-5; the central 12 bases match TRBD2. At the DNA level, the sequence is TGCGCCAGCAGCCAACTCGGACTAGCGGGAATCCAAGAGACCCAGTACTTC. This translates into CASSQLGLAGIQETQYF. Outside the CDR3, residues come from the reference TRBV5-1 and TRBJ2-5 proteins, so the full variable domain is: KAGVTQTPRYLIKTRGQQVTLSCSPISGHRSVSWYQQTPGQGLQFLFEYFSETQRNKGNFPGRFSGRQFSNSRSEMNVSTLELGDSALYLCASSQLGLAGIQETQYFGPGTRLLVL.